The present entry profiles one T cell receptor beta chain with its context. No antigen is known for it. Base qualities are not recorded, but no much larger clone differs from it by a single base. This record comes from a study of PD-L1 blockade in urothelial cancer (dated by TCRdb to 2017 to 2019). For context, the study as a whole: Every patient began therapy in about 2014 and was given atezolizumab 1,200 mg intravenously every 3 weeks. About 85% of the roughly 30 patients were males with bladder-origin urothelial cancer, and about 65% of the 29 reported a prior smoking history. Patients had an ECOG performance status of 0 or 1 and had received between 0 and 3 prior chemotherapy regimens. Blood samples were analyzed at two time points: 3 weeks after treatment start (second dose) and 6 weeks after treatment start. Blood samples gave a median of approximately 150,000 T cells and 80,000 or so unique TCRs, with a median clonality of around 0.074. Somatic, immune and clinical correlates of response to PD-L1 blockade with atezolizumab in urothelial cancer were the focus of an exploratory multi-omic analysis. Pretreatment tumor samples, along with matched peripheral blood collected serially before and after atezolizumab treatment, underwent TCR sequencing. Progression-free survival longer than 6 months counted as durable clinical benefit, and TCR features were additionally tested against both progression-free and overall survival. In the same patients, whole exome sequencing and RNA sequencing of pretreatment tumors were performed in addition to TCR sequencing. Durable clinical benefit was achieved by nine patients but not by the remaining 20. Some 30 patients had pretreatment blood TCR-seq, about 25 had at least one posttreatment blood collection, and about 25 had tumor TCR-seq.

The cohort comprised 25 to 35 patients with locally advanced or metastatic urothelial carcinoma treated at Memorial Sloan Kettering on a trial protocol. Peripheral blood mononuclear cells were collected from each patient pretreatment and during treatment, giving between 1 and 8 total time points per patient. The Qiagen DNeasy Blood extraction kit was used to purify genomic DNA from total PBMCs and from tumor samples. PBMCs were collected pretreatment and during treatment and were isolated and stored as previously described. Synthetic TCR analog templates were spiked into each PCR to estimate absolute template abundance from read counts. The immunoSEQ assay used bias-controlled V and J gene primers to amplify TCRbeta CDR3 regions from genomic DNA. Rearranged TCRbeta segments were sequenced at approximately 20X coverage. The original pipeline was this. Sequencing errors were corrected by clustering and CDR3s were annotated against IMGT to assign V, D and J genes. Downstream analyses used only productive TCRbeta rearrangements and left out out-of-frame or stop-codon sequences. To compute clonality, Shannon entropy was normalized by the log of the number of unique productive sequences and then subtracted from one. Fisher's exact test with Benjamini-Hochberg correction, at a threshold of adjusted p below 0.01, was used to find clones that differed between time points or between blood and tumor. Not all clones reach the TCRdb copy of this immuneACCESS table, which keeps in-frame sequences only. Checked studies attribute under half of the gap to unresolved V genes and leave the rest unexplained. V and J calls and clone size are those listed in that table; D and trimming were worked out from the DNA. The sample contains some 30,000 clones, around 87% of them found a single time. The ten largest clones capture 3% to 4.5% of the sample.

From cysteine to phenylalanine, the CDR3 is 16 amino acids long. The CDR3 DNA has 48 bases and is translated from base 1. Trimmed from V: 4 bases; trimmed from J: 6 bases; junction bases lacking a gene match: 10. In the germline V gene, CDR1 corresponds to MNHEY and CDR2 to SVGAGI. The paper's findings and limits, for the study overall: Improved progression-free and overall survival was found to be associated with pretreatment peripheral blood TCR clonality below the median. Patients with durable benefit showed greater expansion of tumor-associated TCR clones in peripheral blood 3 weeks after starting treatment (n of about 20, p = 0.022). Because the sample size was small (n of about 27) and many exploratory analyses were performed, the results are intended to be hypothesis-generating.

The source material was PBMCs, sampled around atezolizumab (anti-PD-L1) treatment. This TCR was sampled from a man aged 45-60 years with urothelial cancer. This chain joins TRBV6-5 to TRBJ2-2; 8 of the junction bases match TRBD1. The CDR3 region: CASSSRSQGAPGELFF. The DNA sequence is TGTGCCAGCAGTTCCCGTAGTCAGGGGGCGCCCGGGGAGCTGTTTTTT.